The 9 T cell receptor beta chains presented below share a single source sample, sequenced in a study of T cell responses to AZD1222 COVID-19 vaccine. Assay: immunoSEQ multiplex PCR; the TCRdb copy retains only in-frame clones and omits some. The sample consists of around 120,000 clones, approximately 88% of them appearing once. The source was peripheral blood, collected on day 0 of AZD1222 vaccination. The receptors originated from an adult in good health.

The gene calls are TRBV10-3 and TRBJ1-2; D is unclear. The CDR3 runs 12 residues. V lost 8 bases to trimming and J lost 1 base, with 8 bases between them. Per the germline V gene, CDR1 is ENHRY and CDR2 is SYGVKD. The CDR3 spells CAISADNYGYTF. The CDR3 nucleotides are TGTGCCATCTCGGCGGATAACTATGGCTACACCTTC.

This chain links TRBV5-1 with TRBJ2-3; D tentatively fits TRBD1 or TRBD2 (6 bases each). Trimming took 6 bases from V and 1 from J, leaving 12 bases between them. The CDR3 sequence is 14 residues long. Germline V CDR1 and CDR2: SGHRS, YFSETQ. The CDR3 spells CASTAGGRTDTQYF. The CDR3 DNA reads TGCGCCAGCACCGCTGGGGGGCGCACAGATACGCAGTATTTT. Based on the CDR3 plus reference TRBV5-1 and TRBJ2-3, the full variable domain is KAGVTQTPRYLIKTRGQQVTLSCSPISGHRSVSWYQQTPGQGLQFLFEYFSETQRNKGNFPGRFSGRQFSNSRSEMNVSTLELGDSALYLCASTAGGRTDTQYFGPGTRLTVL.

The chain combines TRBV5-8 with TRBJ2-1; tentatively, D is TRBD1 (5 bases). V was trimmed by 4 bases and J by 2 bases, leaving 13 bases between them. Germline V gives CDR1 SGHTS, CDR2 YDEGEE. CDR3 size: 15 residues. In DNA, the CDR3 is TGTGCCAGCAGCGATTCAGGGCTCGCCTACAATGAGCAGTTCTTC. Protein product: CASSDSGLAYNEQFF.

The gene calls are TRBV6-5 and TRBJ1-5; no reliable D call. Germline V lookup: CDR1 MNHEY, CDR2 SVGAGI. This CDR3 is 13 amino acids long. V gave up 2 bases and J gave up 3 bases, with 5 bases separating them. This chain's CDR3 is CASSYDPNQPQHF. The CDR3 DNA reads as TGTGCCAGCAGTTACGACCCCAATCAGCCCCAGCATTTT.

This sequence joins TRBV5-6 and TRBJ1-1, with 7 bases fitting TRBD1. J was trimmed by 3 bases and V by 3 bases; bases with no gene match: 11. The V gene's germline CDR1 is SGHDT and CDR2 YYEEEE. This CDR3 region has 16 residues. CDR3 sequence: CASSSPLSRGDTEAFF. The DNA of the CDR3 is TGTGCCAGCAGCTCGCCACTCAGCAGGGGGGACACTGAAGCTTTCTTT.

In nucleotides, the CDR3 is TGTGCCACCAGCAGCCCAGGACAGGGAGGGACTGAAGCTTTCTTT. Translating it yields CATSSPGQGGTEAFF. The chain combines TRBV15 with TRBJ1-1, with TRBD1 matching over 8 bases. J gave up 5 bases and V 3 bases, and 8 bases lay outside the gene matches. Germline assignment: CDR1 LNHNV and CDR2 YYDKDF (reference sequence). The CDR3 has 15 amino acids.

The J gene is TRBJ2-3, the V gene TRBV11-2; 7 positions agree with TRBD2. This CDR3 is 16 amino acids long. The trim removed 3 bases at V and 2 bases at J, leaving 8 bases unmatched. Germline values: CDR1 SGHAT, CDR2 FQNNGV. The CDR3 is CASSFTSGAFTDTQYF. The CDR3 DNA follows: TGTGCCAGCAGCTTTACAAGCGGGGCCTTCACAGATACGCAGTATTTT.

This sequence joins TRBV7-2 and TRBJ2-3, with 10 bases fitting TRBD2. The CDR3 sequence is 15 residues long. The germline V gene has CDR1 SGHTA and CDR2 FQGNSA. V was pared by 2 bases and J by 4 bases, with 3 bases of the junction left unmatched. The CDR3 DNA reads TGTGCCAGCAGCTTACTAGCGGGGGTATCAGATACGCAGTATTTT. This encodes CASSLLAGVSDTQYF.

The chain recombines TRBV9 with TRBJ2-2, with D hard to call. Germline V gene lookup returns CDR1 SGDLS and CDR2 YYNGEE. There are 15 residues in the CDR3. V gave up 0 bases and J gave up 5 bases, with 11 bases separating them. The CDR3 region has the DNA TGTGCCAGCAGCGTAGGGGCAGGCGGAACCGGGGAGCTGTTTTTT. Translation: CASSVGAGGTGELFF.